These 9 T cell receptor beta chains share one sample of origin, sequenced in a study of lymphopenia after photon versus proton radiotherapy. The data were produced by immunoSEQ multiplex PCR, yet TCRdb's version contains in-frame clones alone and is incomplete. The profile shows more than 20,000 clones, 75% to 90% of them singletons. Sequencing was performed on peripheral blood, taken from a patient treated with photon-based radiotherapy. The receptor source for this set is a middle-aged man with gastric cancer.

The rearrangement uses TRBV4-1 and TRBJ2-3; perhaps D is TRBD1 or TRBD2 (5 bases each). CDR3 length: 17 amino acids. Deletions cut 5 bases from V and 4 bases from J, with 22 bases between. Germline-derived CDR1 and CDR2 are MGHRA and YSYEKL. The chain's CDR3 is CASSTPRDPGKPDTQYF. CDR3 sequence (DNA): TGCGCCAGCAGCACCCCACGGGACCCCGGGAAACCAGATACGCAGTATTTT.

CDR3 nucleotide sequence: TGTGCCAGCGATGGGTGGGGGGATGAGCAGTTCTTC. Amino acids: CASDGWGDEQFF. The V call is TRBV11-3, the J call TRBJ2-1, with a possible D match to TRBD2 (6 bases). This CDR3 spans 12 amino acids. Trimming shortened V by 8 bases and J by 8 bases, and 13 bases separated the two germline ends. CDR1 and CDR2 from the germline V gene are SGHNT and YENEEA. The full variable domain, rest sourced from reference TRBV11-3 and TRBJ2-1, is EAGVVQSPRYKIIEKKQPVAFWCNPISGHNTLYWYLQNLGQGPELLIRYENEEAVDDSQLPKDRFSAERLKGVDSTLKIQPAELGDSAVYLCASDGWGDEQFFGPGTRLTVL.

The rearrangement joins TRBV18 to TRBJ1-5; D may be TRBD1 (5 bases). The CDR3 is 14 amino acids. V was pared by 4 bases and J by 1 base, with 8 bases between. Germline values: CDR1 KGHSH, CDR2 LQKENI. CDR3 in amino acids: CASSLEGSNQPQHF. CDR3 bases: TGTGCCAGCTCACTTGAGGGGAGCAATCAGCCCCAGCATTTT.

V and J are TRBV6-5 and TRBJ1-6; D is unclear. Trimming cost V 6 bases and J 9 bases, with 9 bases left between them. This CDR3 comprises 12 residues. In germline, CDR1 is MNHEY, CDR2 SVGAGI. This chain's CDR3 is CASSSSGSPLHF. CDR3 nucleotides: TGTGCCAGCAGCTCGTCCGGTTCACCCCTCCACTTT.

The chain couples TRBV10-3 to TRBJ2-7; 7 bases agree with TRBD1. The junction had 8 bases not matched to a gene; V was cut back by 6 bases and J by 0 bases. The CDR3 runs to 15 residues. Germline loops: CDR1 ENHRY, CDR2 SYGVKD. CDR3 protein: CAIRPDRPRSYEQYF. The CDR3 bases are TGTGCCATCAGGCCGGACAGGCCACGCTCCTACGAGCAGTACTTC.

The chain links TRBV2 to TRBJ2-7; 7 nucleotides line up with TRBD2. Germline CDR1 is SNHLY and CDR2 is FYNNEI. This CDR3 has 12 amino acids. The CDR3 protein is CVRGGFSYEQYF. In DNA form, the CDR3 reads TGTGTGAGGGGAGGGTTCTCCTACGAGCAGTACTTC.

The chain links TRBV6-1 to TRBJ2-5, with D uncertain. Trimming removed 6 bases from V and 5 bases from J, with 16 bases in between. CDR3 length: 14 amino acids. Germline assignment: CDR1 MNHNS and CDR2 SASEGT. In DNA, the CDR3 is TGTGCCAGCAGCGGGCAGGAGAGAAGTGAGACCCAGTACTTC. This gives the protein CASSGQERSETQYF.

This clone appeared a few times. V and J are TRBV6-4 and TRBJ2-7; 11 bases map to TRBD1. The CDR3 covers 15 residues. J gave up 1 base and V 7 bases, and 6 bases lay outside the gene matches. Germline values: CDR1 MRHNA, CDR2 SNTAGT. The CDR3 spells CASNTGTGGSYEQYF. The CDR3 DNA is TGTGCCAGCAACACCGGGACAGGGGGATCCTACGAGCAGTACTTC.

The chain has TRBV7-8 and TRBJ2-6; D is ambiguous. Germline V CDR1 and CDR2: SGHVS, FQNEAQ. The CDR3 has 16 residues. V gave up 5 bases and J gave up 0 bases, with 11 bases separating them. The CDR3 spells CASSEEANSGANVLTF. CDR3 DNA: TGTGCCAGCAGCGAAGAGGCGAACTCTGGGGCCAACGTCCTGACTTTC. Drawing the rest from reference TRBV7-8 and TRBJ2-6, the complete variable domain is GAGVSQSPRYKVAKRGQDVALRCDPISGHVSLFWYQQALGQGPEFLTYFQNEAQLDKSGLPSDRFFAERPEGSVSTLKIQRTQQEDSAVYLCASSEEANSGANVLTFGAGSRLTVL.